These 9 T cell receptor beta chains originate from one sample sequenced in a study of breast tumors, draining lymph nodes, adjacent tissues. Axillary draining lymph nodes of breast cancer patients supplied the node samples. TCRdb reanalysed the multiplex PCR reads using MiXCR and keeps one entry per CDR3 protein. The top ten clones hold 2.6% of a sample with around 140,000 distinct CDR3 sequences, around 20% of them seen once. What was sequenced was axillary lymph node tissue. These receptors were taken from a female donor with breast cancer. Some clones in this sample may be carry-over from other donors' samples.

This clonotype was found many times. The CDR3 protein is CATSRDPRGYNSPLHF. As DNA, the CDR3 is TGTGCCACCAGCAGAGATCCCAGGGGATATAATTCACCCCTCCACTTT. The genes are TRBV15 and TRBJ1-6; a possible D gene is TRBD1 (6 bases). Trimming shortened V by 0 bases and J by 4 bases, and 10 bases separated the two germline ends. The germline CDR1 and CDR2 sequences are LNHNV and YYDKDF (reference sequence). This CDR3 has 16 residues.

This clonotype was seen ten or more times. The chain combines TRBV6-5 with TRBJ2-3, with 7 bases aligning to TRBD2. The CDR3 contains 15 residues. Germline V gene sequence: CDR1 MNHEY, CDR2 SVGAGI. With V trimmed by 0 bases and J by 7 bases, 7 bases remained unmatched. The chain's CDR3 is CASSYSAGAPYTQYF. The CDR3 coding sequence is TGTGCCAGCAGTTACTCGGCGGGAGCCCCTTATACGCAGTATTTT.

The sample holds one count of this clonotype. A much larger clone lies one base from this, so it may be a read error. V is TRBV19 and J is TRBJ2-1; 9 bases match TRBD2. CDR1 is LNHDA, CDR2 SQIVND, per germline (reference sequence). The CDR3 is 14 residues long. The CDR3 reads CASSITGLAHEQLF. The CDR3 DNA follows: TGTGCCAGTAGTATTACCGGACTAGCGCATGAGCAGCTCTTC. Using reference TRBV19 and TRBJ2-1 for the parts outside the CDR3, the full variable domain is DGGITQSPKYLFRKEGQNVTLSCEQNLNHDAMYWYRQDPGQGLRLIYYSQIVNDFQKGDIAEGYSVSREKKESFPLTVTSAQKNPTAFYLCASSITGLAHEQLFGPGTRLTVL.

This clonotype was picked up many times. The J gene is TRBJ2-7, the V gene TRBV20-1, with 13 bases aligning to TRBD2. J gave up 2 bases and V 6 bases, and 7 bases lay outside the gene matches. CDR3 length equals 15 residues. CDR1 is DFQATT and CDR2 is SNEGSKA in the germline V gene (reference sequence). The CDR3 DNA follows: TGCAGTGCGAAGACTAGCGGGAGGTCCCCCTACGAGCAGTACTTC. Its translation is CSAKTSGRSPYEQYF.

The rearrangement links TRBV25-1 to TRBJ2-6, with 7 bases that match TRBD1. Germline V gene sequence: CDR1 MGHDK, CDR2 SYGVNS. With V trimmed by 4 bases and J by 2 bases, 14 bases remained unmatched. CDR3 length equals 19 residues. The CDR3 sequence is CASSARGTVRKAGANVLTF. The CDR3 DNA reads TGTGCCAGCAGTGCCCGAGGGACAGTGAGGAAAGCTGGGGCCAACGTCCTGACTTTC.

This clonotype was counted many times. V and J are TRBV30 and TRBJ2-7; 8 bases are shared with TRBD1. CDR3 size: 13 residues. Germline CDR1 and CDR2: GTSNPN and SVGIG (reference sequence). Unmatched junction bases numbered 5, after V lost 4 bases and J lost 3 bases. The CDR3 loop is CAWMGTGIYEQYF. The DNA of the CDR3 is TGTGCCTGGATGGGGACAGGAATCTACGAGCAGTACTTC.

This clonotype was observed at least ten times. The genes are TRBV18 and TRBJ2-5; D gene ambiguous. V was cut by 3 bases and J by 5 bases, with 7 bases left in between. Germline-derived CDR1 and CDR2 are KGHSH and LQKENI. The CDR3 runs to 12 residues. The CDR3 sequence is CASSPNRETQYF. The CDR3 DNA is TGTGCCAGCTCACCTAACCGGGAGACCCAGTACTTC.

Ten or more counts support this clonotype. CDR3 loop: CAWSQGFNEQYF. The CDR3 coding sequence is TGTGCCTGGAGTCAAGGGTTTAACGAGCAGTACTTC. This chain uses TRBV30 with TRBJ2-7, with D unclear. The CDR3 has 12 amino acids. The germline V gene encodes CDR1 GTSNPN and CDR2 SVGIG (reference sequence). Between the trimmed V and J ends, which lost 2 bases and 5 bases, there was a span of 10 bases. Full variable domain (missing parts from reference TRBV30 and TRBJ2-7): SQTIHQWPATLVQPVGSPLSLECTVEGTSNPNLYWYRQAAGRGLQLLFYSVGIGQISSEVPQNLSASRPQDRQFILSSKKLLLSDSGFYLCAWSQGFNEQYFGPGTRLTVT.

The chain is built from TRBV27 and TRBJ2-2; 9 bases line up with TRBD2. Germline-derived CDR1 and CDR2 are MNHEY and SMNVEV (reference sequence). This CDR3 comprises 15 residues. V dropped 1 base and J dropped 7; count of bases not matched to a gene: 4. The CDR3 loop is CASSLFTSGFGELFF. The DNA of the CDR3 is TGTGCCAGCAGTTTATTTACTAGCGGGTTCGGGGAGCTGTTTTTT.